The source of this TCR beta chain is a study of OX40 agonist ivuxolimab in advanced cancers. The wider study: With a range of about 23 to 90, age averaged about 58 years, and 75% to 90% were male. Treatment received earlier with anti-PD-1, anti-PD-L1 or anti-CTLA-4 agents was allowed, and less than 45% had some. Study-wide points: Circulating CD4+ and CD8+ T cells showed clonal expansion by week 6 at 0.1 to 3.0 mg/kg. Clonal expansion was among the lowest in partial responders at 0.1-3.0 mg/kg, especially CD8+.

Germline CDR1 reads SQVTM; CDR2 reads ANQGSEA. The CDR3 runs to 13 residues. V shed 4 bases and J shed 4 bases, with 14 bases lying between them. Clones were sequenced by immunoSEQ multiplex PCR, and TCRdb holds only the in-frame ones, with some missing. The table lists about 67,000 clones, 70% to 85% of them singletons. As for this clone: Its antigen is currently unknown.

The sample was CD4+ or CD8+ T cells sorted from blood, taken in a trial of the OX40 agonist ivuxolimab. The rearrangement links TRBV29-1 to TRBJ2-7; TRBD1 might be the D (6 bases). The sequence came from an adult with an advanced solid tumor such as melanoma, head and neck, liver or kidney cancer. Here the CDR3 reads CSVAGVREYEQYF. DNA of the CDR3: TGCAGCGTTGCAGGGGTTAGGGAATACGAGCAGTACTTC.